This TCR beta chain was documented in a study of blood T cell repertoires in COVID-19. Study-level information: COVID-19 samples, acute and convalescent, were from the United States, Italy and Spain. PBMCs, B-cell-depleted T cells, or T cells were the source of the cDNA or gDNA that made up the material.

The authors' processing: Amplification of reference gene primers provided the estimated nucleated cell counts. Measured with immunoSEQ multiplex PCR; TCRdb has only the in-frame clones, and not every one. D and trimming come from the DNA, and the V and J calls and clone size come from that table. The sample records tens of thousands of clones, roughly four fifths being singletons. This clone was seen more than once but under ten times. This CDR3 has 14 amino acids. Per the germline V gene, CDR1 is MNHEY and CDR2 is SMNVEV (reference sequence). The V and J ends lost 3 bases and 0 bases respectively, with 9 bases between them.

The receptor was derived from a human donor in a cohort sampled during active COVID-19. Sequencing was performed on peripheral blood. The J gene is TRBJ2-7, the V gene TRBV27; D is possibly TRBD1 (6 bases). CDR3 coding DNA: TGTGCCAGCAGTTTGGGGGCTTTCTCCTACGAGCAGTACTTC. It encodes CASSLGAFSYEQYF.